These 26 T cell receptor beta chains were sequenced from one sample in a study of blood T cells in healthy people across ages. Primers used in a second PCR of roughly 6 to 11 cycles were a sample-barcoded 5' primer and a J-beta primer mix. One entry per CDR3 protein, called by TCRdb with MiXCR from the 5' RACE reads. The sample includes hundreds of thousands of distinct CDR3 sequences, approximately 60% seen only once; the top ten take roughly 24%. Sequencing was carried out using blood. These receptors originate from a man aged 40-49 years in good health.

This chain connects TRBV7-9 to TRBJ1-2, with unresolved D. The CDR3 is 12 residues long. Germline V gene lookup returns CDR1 SEHNR and CDR2 FQNEAQ (reference sequence). V lost 3 bases to trimming and J lost 8 bases, with 10 bases between them. CDR3: CASSFTGGGYTF. CDR3 sequence (DNA): TGTGCCAGCAGCTTCACGGGTGGGGGCTACACCTTC.

This chain joins TRBV7-3 and TRBJ2-5; no definite D call. The CDR3 is made up of 15 amino acids. Germline V gene lookup returns CDR1 SGHTA and CDR2 FQGTGA. The germline V and J ends were trimmed by 4 bases and 5 bases, with 17 bases remaining between them. The CDR3: CASSSSAGPRETQYF. The CDR3 DNA reads TGTGCCAGCAGCTCCTCGGCCGGACCGAGGGAGACCCAGTACTTC.

The chain combines TRBV21-1 with TRBJ2-7; the table's TRBD2 call for D was not verified on the DNA. TRBV21-1 is a pseudogene segment. This CDR3 comprises 15 residues. The CDR3 loop reads CASSKMRDLRYEQYF. The CDR3 bases are TGTGCCAGCAGCAAAATGAGGGACCTTCGTTACGAGCAGTACTTC.

The chain links TRBV27 to TRBJ1-1; 11 bases are a match to TRBD1. Germline CDR1 MNHEY, CDR2 SMNVEV (reference sequence). V dropped 5 bases and J dropped 3; count of bases not matched to a gene: 8. CDR3 length: 16 residues. The CDR3 sequence is CASSPRRGQGDTEAFF. The DNA for the CDR3 is TGTGCCAGCAGTCCCCGAAGGGGACAGGGGGACACTGAAGCTTTCTTT.

The chain carries TRBV24-1 and TRBJ2-5, with D possibly being TRBD2 (6 bases). V gave up 2 bases and J gave up 7 bases, with 10 bases separating them. Germline V CDR1 and CDR2: KGHDR, SFDVKD. CDR3 length: 13 residues. Written as DNA, the CDR3 is TGTGCCACCAGTGATTCCGGGGGTCCGACCCAGTACTTC. Translated: CATSDSGGPTQYF.

The chain's CDR3 is CSGTYSTDTQYF. In DNA form, the CDR3 reads TGCAGCGGCACGTACAGCACAGATACGCAGTATTTT. The chain couples TRBV29-1 to TRBJ2-3; unclear D gene. The CDR3 spans 12 residues. V lost 7 bases and J 0 bases, leaving 8 bases between the germline ends. Germline lookup yields CDR1 SQVTM and CDR2 ANQGSEA.

This clonotype came up a few times. V gene TRBV4-1 combines with J gene TRBJ1-6; D perhaps matches TRBD1 (6 bases). Germline V gene sequence: CDR1 MGHRA, CDR2 YSYEKL. Trimming removed 2 bases at V and 9 bases at J, with 11 bases between. The CDR3 covers 14 residues. The CDR3: CASSQTGFGSPLHF. DNA for the CDR3: TGCGCCAGCAGCCAAACAGGGTTTGGTTCACCCCTCCACTTT.

This clonotype showed up just once. This chain joins TRBV10-3 and TRBJ2-7, with 8 bases lining up with TRBD1. There are 12 residues in the CDR3. Germline values: CDR1 ENHRY, CDR2 SYGVKD. Trimming at V came to 7 bases and at J to 7 bases, leaving 6 bases not matched to a gene. CDR3 sequence (DNA): TGTGCCATCACGCAGGGGGCGAGGGAGCAGTACTTC. This gives the protein CAITQGAREQYF.

The chain employs TRBV20-1 and TRBJ1-6, with TRBD1 as a possible D gene (6 bases). Germline assignment: CDR1 DFQATT and CDR2 SNEGSKA (reference sequence). V was shortened by 8 bases and J by 7 bases, with 21 bases between the two germline ends. This CDR3 is 15 amino acids long. DNA of the CDR3: TGCAGTCCGTTCGGCCACAGGGTAGAAAATTCACCCCTCCACTTT. Residues: CSPFGHRVENSPLHF.

This clonotype was recorded a few times. V usage is TRBV4-3 and J usage is TRBJ1-1, with a weak D call TRBD1 (5 bases). Trimming removed 4 bases at V and 0 bases at J, with 6 bases between. The CDR3 has 13 amino acids. CDR1 is LGHNA and CDR2 is YSLEER in the germline V gene. CDR3 bases: TGCGCCAGCAGCCCAGGGATGAACACTGAAGCTTTCTTT. The encoded protein is CASSPGMNTEAFF.

The V call is TRBV7-2, the J call TRBJ2-5, with D hard to call. Trimming stripped 5 bases from V and 11 bases from J, with 15 bases between. CDR1 is SGHTA, CDR2 FQGNSA, per germline. The length of the CDR3 is 12 residues. The CDR3: CASSETLNEQYF. CDR3 bases: TGTGCCAGCAGCGAGACCCTCAATGAGCAGTACTTC.

This chain links TRBV7-3 with TRBJ2-4; D is uncertain. V dropped 2 bases and J dropped 5 bases, with 10 bases sitting between them. Germline loops: CDR1 SGHTA, CDR2 FQGTGA. The CDR3 runs to 14 residues. The CDR3 DNA reads TGTGCCAGCAGCTTACATCCTGGGGAAAACATTCAGTACTTC. Protein product: CASSLHPGENIQYF.

This clonotype showed up just once. The chain links TRBV24-1 to TRBJ2-5; D unclear. V was clipped by 4 bases and J by 2 bases, with 16 bases between them. Per the germline V gene, CDR1 is KGHDR and CDR2 is SFDVKD. CDR3 length: 16 residues. CDR3 amino acids: CATSDPIGHQQETQYF. The CDR3, as DNA: TGTGCCACCAGTGACCCAATTGGGCACCAACAAGAGACCCAGTACTTC.

V gene TRBV20-1 combines with J gene TRBJ2-1; 14 bases fit TRBD2. The CDR3 has 18 residues. Germline trimming cut 6 bases from V and 2 bases from J; bases unmatched to any gene: 12. Germline V gene sequence: CDR1 DFQATT, CDR2 SNEGSKA (reference sequence). The CDR3 DNA follows: TGCAGTGCCCCCGGGACTAGCGGGAGTATGGTAACCTACAATGAGCAGTTCTTC. Encoded protein: CSAPGTSGSMVTYNEQFF.

The CDR3 DNA reads TGTGCCAGCAGCCCGGACAGGACTGGAGGCCAGTACTTC. It translates to CASSPDRTGGQYF. This rearrangement joins TRBV13 to TRBJ2-7; 7 bases are a match to TRBD1. The V gene end was trimmed by 5 bases and the J gene end by 10 bases; junction bases not matched to a gene: 11. The CDR3 has 13 residues. The germline V gene has CDR1 PRHDT and CDR2 FYEKMQ (reference sequence). Full variable domain (missing parts from reference TRBV13 and TRBJ2-7): AAGVIQSPRHLIKEKRETATLKCYPIPRHDTVYWYQQGPGQDPQFLISFYEKMQSDKGSIPDRFSAQQFSDYHSELNMSSLELGDSALYFCASSPDRTGGQYFGPGTRLTVT.

The J gene is TRBJ2-3, the V gene TRBV5-1; 9 positions agree with TRBD1. This CDR3 spans 15 amino acids. Germline CDR1 reads SGHRS; CDR2 reads YFSETQ. V shed 4 bases, J shed 4 bases, and the junction held 7 bases outside the gene matches. CDR3 coding DNA: TGCGCCAGCAGCCCGCCGGGACAGGGCGCAGATACGCAGTATTTT. It codes for CASSPPGQGADTQYF. The full variable domain, completed using reference TRBV5-1 and TRBJ2-3, is KAGVTQTPRYLIKTRGQQVTLSCSPISGHRSVSWYQQTPGQGLQFLFEYFSETQRNKGNFPGRFSGRQFSNSRSEMNVSTLELGDSALYLCASSPPGQGADTQYFGPGTRLTVL.

The chain couples TRBV7-2 to TRBJ1-2; D remains ambiguous. This CDR3 region has 16 residues. V was pared by 1 base and J by 1 base, with 13 bases between. Per germline, CDR1 SGHTA and CDR2 FQGNSA. CDR3 in amino acids: CASSLDRPSSNYGYTF. The CDR3 DNA is TGTGCCAGCAGCTTAGACCGCCCATCCAGTAACTATGGCTACACCTTC. The complete variable domain, with remaining parts taken from reference TRBV7-2 and TRBJ1-2, reads GAGVSQSPSNKVTEKGKDVELRCDPISGHTALYWYRQSLGQGLEFLIYFQGNSAPDKSGLPSDRFSAERTGGSVSTLTIQRTQQEDSAVYLCASSLDRPSSNYGYTFGSGTRLTVV.

This clonotype was picked up many times. The rearrangement joins TRBV18 to TRBJ1-1; perhaps TRBD1 as D (5 bases). The CDR3 runs to 15 residues. Germline lookup yields CDR1 KGHSH and CDR2 LQKENI. Trimming took off 3 bases at V and 4 bases at J, with 15 bases between the two ends. In DNA form, the CDR3 reads TGTGCCAGCTCACCCCCCGGGGGGGTGGGCACTGAAGCTTTCTTT. This encodes CASSPPGGVGTEAFF.

This clonotype was counted only a few times. This chain uses TRBV20-1 with TRBJ2-1; the match to TRBD2 covers 9 bases. This CDR3 is 14 amino acids long. Germline loops: CDR1 DFQATT, CDR2 SNEGSKA (reference sequence). V lost 3 bases, J lost 0 bases, and 0 bases stayed unmatched. CDR3 region: CSASSGSSYNEQFF. CDR3 sequence (DNA): TGCAGTGCTAGTAGCGGGAGCTCCTACAATGAGCAGTTCTTC.

This clonotype was recorded a few times. The chain joins TRBV4-1 to TRBJ1-4, with D uncertain. Germline V CDR1 and CDR2: MGHRA, YSYEKL. The CDR3 loop spans 17 amino acids. Trimming took off 5 bases at V and 7 bases at J, with 23 bases between the two ends. The CDR3 sequence: CASSVSVVGRRGEKLFF. For the CDR3, the DNA is TGCGCCAGCAGCGTGTCTGTCGTGGGAAGACGGGGTGAAAAACTGTTTTTT.

V and J are TRBV7-9 and TRBJ2-1; D gene uncertain. The CDR3 consists of 12 residues. Deletions cut 6 bases from V and 4 bases from J, with 7 bases between. CDR1 and CDR2 from the germline V gene are SEHNR and FQNEAQ (reference sequence). The CDR3 protein is CASRIGYNEQFF. Here the CDR3 DNA reads TGTGCCAGCAGGATCGGGTACAATGAGCAGTTCTTC.

The CDR3: CASSTGTRREQFF. The CDR3 DNA follows: TGTGCCAGCAGCACAGGGACCCGGCGGGAGCAGTTCTTC. This chain uses TRBV5-6 with TRBJ2-1; weak D call: TRBD1 (6 bases). Germline CDR1 and CDR2: SGHDT and YYEEEE. The CDR3 totals 13 residues. Deletions cut 4 bases from V and 10 bases from J, with 15 bases between.

The V call is TRBV2, the J call TRBJ2-7, with unresolved D. Germline assignment: CDR1 SNHLY and CDR2 FYNNEI. The CDR3 runs 11 residues. Trimming took 6 bases from V and 10 from J, leaving 13 bases between them. The CDR3 DNA follows: TGTGCCAGCAGGGTTCTCATATTTCAGTACTTC. Amino acids: CASRVLIFQYF.

This clonotype was observed a few times. The rearrangement joins TRBV6-2 or TRBV6-3 to TRBJ2-4, with 11 bases that match TRBD2. The J call may be mistaken, given a closer DNA end match to TRBJ2-7. Germline values: CDR1 MNHEY, CDR2 SVGEGT. The CDR3 is made up of 21 amino acids. Written as DNA, the CDR3 is TGTGCCAGCAGCATGCCCCAGGGGACAAGATCTAGCGGGAGGCCCCTCTACGAGCAGTACTTC. Protein: CASSMPQGTRSSGRPLYEQYF.

This clonotype has just one count. This rearrangement joins TRBV10-3 to TRBJ1-2; D uncertain. This CDR3 is built from 13 residues. Per the germline V gene, CDR1 is ENHRY and CDR2 is SYGVKD. Trimming removed 2 bases at V and 3 bases at J, with 7 bases between. In DNA form, the CDR3 reads TGTGCCATCAGTGAGACAGATTACTATGGCTACACCTTC. Translated: CAISETDYYGYTF.

The chain couples TRBV7-8 to TRBJ1-6, with D unclear. Germline CDR1 and CDR2: SGHVS and FQNEAQ. Trimming took off 0 bases at V and 7 bases at J, with 22 bases between the two ends. This CDR3 contains 19 residues. CDR3 coding DNA: TGTGCCAGCAGCTTAGCGCTCCCACAGCCCCGGGTGTGGAATTCACCCCTCCACTTT. It is translated as CASSLALPQPRVWNSPLHF.